The 23 T cell receptor beta chains reported below all come from one sample, sequenced in a study of T cells in Graves' hyperthyroidism and ophthalmopathy. Template material for amplifying TCR beta CDR3 regions consisted of RNA transcripts. The TCR CDR3 was amplified in a first-round RT-PCR using the HTBI primer set. TCRdb re-called the multiplex PCR reads through MiXCR, storing one row per CDR3 protein. The sample consists of around 520,000 distinct CDR3 sequences, 14% of them appearing once. Sequenced sample: blood. Receptor source: a woman in her thirties or forties with Graves' hyperthyroidism.

The chain recombines TRBV20-1 with TRBJ2-4, with TRBD1 matching over 7 bases. CDR1 and CDR2 from the germline V gene are DFQATT and SNEGSKA (reference sequence). The length of the CDR3 is 18 residues. Losses at the gene ends were 1 base for V and 6 bases for J; bases not matched to a gene: 18. CDR3 residues: CSARALQDRVGVRNIQYF. The CDR3 region has the DNA TGCAGTGCTAGAGCCCTACAAGACAGGGTCGGAGTCCGAAACATTCAGTACTTC.

Ten or more counts support this clonotype. The chain is built from TRBV12-3 or TRBV12-4 and TRBJ2-2; 8 bases match TRBD1. This CDR3 region has 14 residues. The V gene end was trimmed by 5 bases and the J gene end by 7 bases; junction bases not matched to a gene: 6. The CDR3 reads CASSPRGRGGELFF. Written as DNA, the CDR3 is TGTGCCAGCAGTCCCAGGGGGCGCGGCGGGGAGCTGTTTTTT.

In its sample, this clonotype was seen many times. CDR3 bases: TGCGCCAGCAGCTTGTCAGGGGCGGCCGCCTACGAGCAGTACTTC. This gives the protein CASSLSGAAAYEQYF. The V call is TRBV5-1, the J call TRBJ2-7; tentatively, D is TRBD1 (6 bases). V was trimmed by 1 base and J by 2 bases, leaving 13 bases between them. Per germline, CDR1 SGHRS and CDR2 YFSETQ. The CDR3 loop spans 15 amino acids.

This clonotype was detected ten times or more. The chain employs TRBV20-1 and TRBJ2-5, with 10 bases aligning to TRBD2. Germline V gene lookup returns CDR1 DFQATT and CDR2 SNEGSKA (reference sequence). V was clipped by 6 bases and J by 5 bases; unmatched bases: 12. CDR3 length: 15 residues. The CDR3 here is CSAPPSSGGGETQYF. CDR3 DNA sequence: TGCAGTGCACCCCCCTCTAGCGGGGGTGGGGAGACCCAGTACTTC.

This clonotype was picked up a small number of times. This CDR3 reads CASSDPSRGETYGYTF. CDR3 DNA sequence: TGTGCCAGTAGCGATCCCTCGCGGGGGGAGACCTATGGCTACACCTTC. The gene calls are TRBV19 and TRBJ1-2, with D possibly matching TRBD1 (5 bases). CDR3 size: 16 residues. V gave up 6 bases and J gave up 4 bases, with 21 bases separating them. Per germline, CDR1 LNHDA and CDR2 SQIVND (reference sequence). The whole variable domain, filled in from reference TRBV19 and TRBJ1-2, reads DGGITQSPKYLFRKEGQNVTLSCEQNLNHDAMYWYRQDPGQGLRLIYYSQIVNDFQKGDIAEGYSVSREKKESFPLTVTSAQKNPTAFYLCASSDPSRGETYGYTFGSGTRLTVV.

Comment on this clonotype: A much larger clonotype is one base distant, so this may be a read error. The rearrangement joins TRBV30 to TRBJ1-6; TRBD1 aligns across 9 bases. The junction had 4 bases not matched to a gene; V was cut back by 3 bases and J by 10 bases. This CDR3 has 13 residues. In germline, CDR1 is GTSNPN, CDR2 SVGIG (reference sequence). CDR3 DNA: TGTGCCTGGAGACGACAGGGGGGATCACCCCTCCACTTT. Translated: CAWRRQGGSPLHF.

J is TRBJ2-1 and V is TRBV30; 13 bases map to TRBD2. The CDR3 loop spans 15 amino acids. The germline V gene has CDR1 GTSNPN and CDR2 SVGIG (reference sequence). Losses at the gene ends were 0 bases for V and 9 bases for J; bases not matched to a gene: 5. CDR3 in amino acids: CAWSVLAGGPGEQFF. In DNA form, the CDR3 reads TGTGCCTGGAGTGTACTAGCGGGAGGGCCCGGTGAGCAGTTCTTC.

This clonotype has a count of ten or more. V gene TRBV3-1 combines with J gene TRBJ2-7; 8 nucleotides match TRBD2. CDR3 length: 15 amino acids. Germline V gene lookup returns CDR1 LGHDT and CDR2 YNNKEL (reference sequence). The J segment lost 4 bases and the V segment lost 4 bases, leaving 9 bases of the junction unmatched. The CDR3 sequence is CASSPASGLAYEQYF. DNA for the CDR3: TGTGCCAGCAGCCCGGCTAGCGGGCTCGCTTACGAGCAGTACTTC.

A few counts support this clonotype. The gene calls are TRBV10-3 and TRBJ2-2; D unclear. V shed 4 bases and J shed 1 base, with 7 bases lying between them. CDR3 size: 14 residues. From germline, CDR1 is ENHRY and CDR2 SYGVKD. The CDR3 sequence is CAISGSRNTGELFF. The CDR3 DNA is TGTGCCATCAGTGGCTCAAGGAACACCGGGGAGCTGTTTTTT.

This clonotype was observed many times. V is TRBV12-3 or TRBV12-4 and J is TRBJ1-1, with 8 bases that match TRBD1. V was clipped by 6 bases and J by 5 bases; unmatched bases: 8. The CDR3 is 14 amino acids. The DNA for the CDR3 is TGTGCCAGCAGCCTCGGGACAGGCAAAACTGAAGCTTTCTTT. Its protein product is CASSLGTGKTEAFF.

This clonotype was found many times. The chain employs TRBV3-1 and TRBJ2-7; D is undetermined. V dropped 5 bases and J dropped 4 bases, with 9 bases sitting between them. The CDR3 totals 12 residues. In germline, CDR1 is LGHDT, CDR2 YNNKEL (reference sequence). The CDR3 loop is CASSLNGYEQYF. CDR3 coding DNA: TGTGCCAGCAGCTTAAATGGTTACGAGCAGTACTTC.

Ten or more counts support this clonotype. The chain employs TRBV27 and TRBJ2-1, with TRBD2 as a possible D gene (6 bases). Trimming cost V 2 bases and J 7 bases, with 18 bases left between them. Per germline, CDR1 MNHEY and CDR2 SMNVEV (reference sequence). The CDR3 has 16 residues. The CDR3 protein is CASSLGSGSAGNEQFF. The CDR3 nucleotides read TGTGCCAGCAGTTTAGGCAGCGGGTCCGCCGGGAATGAGCAGTTCTTC.

This clonotype showed up many times. This chain joins TRBV2 and TRBJ2-2, with 9 nucleotides matching TRBD1. The CDR3 is 14 residues long. Germline trimming cut 6 bases from V and 5 bases from J; bases unmatched to any gene: 4. Germline assignment: CDR1 SNHLY and CDR2 FYNNEI. CDR3 in amino acids: CASRDRGGTGELFF. Written as DNA, the CDR3 is TGTGCCAGCAGGGACAGGGGTGGAACCGGGGAGCTGTTTTTT.

This clonotype has just a few counts. V gene TRBV9 combines with J gene TRBJ2-2; D possibly corresponds to TRBD2 (5 bases). Germline CDR1 and CDR2: SGDLS and YYNGEE. This CDR3 has 20 amino acids. Trimming took off 0 bases at V and 5 bases at J, with 26 bases between the two ends. The CDR3 loop is CASSVDPHAGLRVTTGELFF. CDR3 in DNA: TGTGCCAGCAGCGTAGACCCCCATGCCGGGCTGAGGGTAACAACCGGGGAGCTGTTTTTT.

This clonotype was seen a few times. The chain has TRBV6-1 and TRBJ1-3, with D perhaps matching TRBD1 (6 bases). V lost 5 bases and J 2 bases, leaving 16 bases between the germline ends. This CDR3 is 16 amino acids long. The V gene's germline CDR1 is MNHNS and CDR2 SASEGT. The CDR3 DNA is TGTGCCAGCAGTCGCGGCATTTGGACAGCTGGAAACACCATATATTTT. Translating gives CASSRGIWTAGNTIYF.

This clonotype has ten or more counts. CDR3 in amino acids: CASSLSKGNGGETQYF. CDR3 DNA sequence: TGTGCCAGCAGTTTATCAAAAGGAAATGGGGGGGAGACCCAGTACTTC. This chain joins TRBV27 and TRBJ2-5, with D possibly being TRBD2 (6 bases). The CDR3 has 16 amino acids. The ends were cut back, 0 bases at V and 5 bases at J, with 16 bases in the middle. CDR1 is MNHEY and CDR2 is SMNVEV in the germline V gene (reference sequence).

This clonotype was seen ten or more times. V is TRBV20-1 and J is TRBJ2-7, with 7 positions matching TRBD2. Germline V gene data show CDR1 as DFQATT and CDR2 as SNEGSKA (reference sequence). Trimming removed 3 bases from V and 5 bases from J; junction bases left unmatched: 10. CDR3 length equals 14 residues. The CDR3 DNA sequence: TGCAGTGCTAGCGGCGCGGGAGTAGCACACGAGCAGTACTTC. Its translation: CSASGAGVAHEQYF.

The rearrangement uses TRBV12-3 or TRBV12-4 and TRBJ1-2, with TRBD1 matching over 8 bases. J lost 10 bases, V lost 6 bases, and 13 bases had no gene match. The CDR3 has 14 amino acids. The CDR3 sequence is CASSQDLGQGLYTF. Written as DNA, the CDR3 is TGTGCCAGCAGCCAAGATCTCGGACAGGGACTCTACACCTTC.

In this sample, this clonotype turned up many times. The chain recombines TRBV11-2 with TRBJ2-2; a possible D gene is TRBD1 (8 bases). The CDR3 totals 16 residues. The germline V and J ends were trimmed by 5 bases and 4 bases, with 17 bases remaining between them. CDR1 and CDR2 (germline): SGHAT, FQNNGV. The CDR3 sequence is CASSERDRSTTGELFF. In nucleotides, the CDR3 is TGTGCCAGCAGCGAGCGGGACAGGTCAACCACCGGGGAGCTGTTTTTT.

This chain joins TRBV20-1 and TRBJ2-1, with 12 bases identical to TRBD2. The germline V gene encodes CDR1 DFQATT and CDR2 SNEGSKA (reference sequence). Losses at the gene ends were 0 bases for V and 4 bases for J; bases not matched to a gene: 16. The CDR3 length is 20 residues. In nucleotides, the CDR3 is TGCAGTGCTAGAGATCGGACTAGCGGGATCTCGACGACTAGGTACAATGAGCAGTTCTTC. Amino acid sequence: CSARDRTSGISTTRYNEQFF.

The table lists this clonotype with many counts. The J gene is TRBJ1-1, the V gene TRBV3-1, with TRBD1 as a possible D gene (6 bases). There are 14 residues in the CDR3. Germline V gene data show CDR1 as LGHDT and CDR2 as YNNKEL (reference sequence). V lost 0 bases to trimming and J lost 4 bases, with 9 bases between them. The CDR3 DNA reads as TGTGCCAGCAGCCAAGAGGTGGGGGCCACTGAAGCTTTCTTT. It encodes CASSQEVGATEAFF.

This chain joins TRBV12-3 or TRBV12-4 and TRBJ2-7; TRBD1 agrees at 7 bases. The CDR3 runs 13 residues. V lost 6 bases, J lost 5 bases, and 7 bases stayed unmatched. The CDR3 DNA reads TGTGCCAGCAGGACAGGGAATTCACACGAGCAGTACTTC. It is translated as CASRTGNSHEQYF.

The CDR3 sequence: CASSHLELVSSEQYF. CDR3 DNA: TGTGCCAGCAGCCATTTGGAACTAGTCTCTTCCGAGCAGTACTTC. This chain uses TRBV14 with TRBJ2-7, with D perhaps matching TRBD2 (5 bases). The CDR3 has 15 amino acids. In germline, CDR1 is SGHDN, CDR2 FVKESK. The ends were cut back, 3 bases at V and 6 bases at J, with 18 bases in the middle.